These T cell receptor beta chains were read from a single sample in a study of T cell repertoires in cytomegalovirus infection. TCRdb independently ran MiXCR on the reads; one entry per CDR3 protein. The sample carries about 900,000 distinct CDR3 sequences, around 32% recorded once. The antigens these receptors bind are not known. The specimen was cultured CD8+ T cells from PBMCs, collected from culture after CMV antigen stimulation. All receptors derive from a human donor in good health (CMV status not recorded). Some clones in this sample may be carry-over from other donors' samples. Each CDR3 is given with its conserved first and last residue. D genes are given only for firm matches. Rows give clone size only sometimes, using once, few, many, or a class for an expanded clone.

D,V,J,size,DNA,CDR3
NA,TRBV24-1,TRBJ2-2,few,TGTGCCACCAGTGATAGTAGACAGGTGTTCACCGGGGAGCTGTTTTTT,CATSDSRQVFTGELFF
NA,TRBV10-3,TRBJ2-2,few,TGTGCCAAGTTGGATTCGAACACCGGGGAGCTGTTTTTT,CAKLDSNTGELFF
NA,TRBV7-8,TRBJ1-3,NA,TGTGCCAGCAGCTTAGAGAGACAGCTTGGAAACACCATATATTTT,CASSLERQLGNTIYF
NA,TRBV7-8,TRBJ2-5,many,TGTGCCAGCAGCTCCCCGGGACACCGAGAGACCCAGTACTTC,CASSSPGHRETQYF
NA,TRBV20-1,TRBJ1-1,NA,TGCAGTGCTAGAGATGGGCTCGGCGAAGCTTTCTTT,CSARDGLGEAFF
NA,TRBV10-3,TRBJ1-2,few,TGTGCCATCAGGTCCGGAACAGGCGGCTACACCTTC,CAIRSGTGGYTF
TRBD1,TRBV12-3/TRBV12-4,TRBJ2-1,NA,TGTGCCAGCAGTAACAGGGGGCAGATAAATGAGCAGTTCTTC,CASSNRGQINEQFF
TRBD1,TRBV6-6,TRBJ2-7,few,TGTGCCAGCAGTAAACAGGGGCCCCTGGTGGGGGAGCAGTACTTC,CASSKQGPLVGEQYF
TRBD2,TRBV29-1,TRBJ2-2,few,TGCAGCGTTGAAGGAAGCGGGAGGAACACCGGGGAGCTGTTTTTT,CSVEGSGRNTGELFF
NA,TRBV6-2/TRBV6-3,TRBJ2-2,few,TGTGCCAGCAGTTGGAGGGACAACACCGGGGAGCTGTTTTTT,CASSWRDNTGELFF
NA,TRBV7-9,TRBJ2-3,many,TGTGCCAGCGGTGGAGGGGGGACAGATACGCAGTATTTT,CASGGGGTDTQYF
TRBD2,TRBV6-1,TRBJ2-1,few,TGTGCCAGCAGTGAGTTGTCTAGCGGGGCGAATGAGCAGTTCTTC,CASSELSSGANEQFF
TRBD1,TRBV27,TRBJ2-1,NA,TGTGCCAGCAGTTCGGGACAGGGGGCAAGTGAGCAGTTCTTC,CASSSGQGASEQFF
TRBD1,TRBV7-9,TRBJ2-3,NA,TGTGCCAGCAGCTTCGACAGGGGGAACGAAGATACGCAGTATTTT,CASSFDRGNEDTQYF
TRBD2,TRBV4-3,TRBJ2-1,many,TGCGCCAGCAGCCAAGAGGGACTAGCGGGGGCGTCTCACTCCTACAATGAGCAGTTCTTC,CASSQEGLAGASHSYNEQFF
NA,TRBV5-5,TRBJ1-5,many,TGTGCCAGCAGCTTGGACAGCCTCGATCAGCCCCAGCATTTT,CASSLDSLDQPQHF
TRBD1,TRBV25-1,TRBJ1-2,NA,TGTGCCAGCAGTGAATCAGGGGGGTATGGCTACACCTTC,CASSESGGYGYTF
NA,TRBV7-6,TRBJ1-6,few,TGTGCCAGCAGCCCCCTGAGCTGGACAGAGTTCTCACCCCTCCACTTT,CASSPLSWTEFSPLHF
TRBD1,TRBV6-1,TRBJ1-2,NA,TGTGCCAGCAGTGAAACCGGGACAGTATTAAACGATGGCTACACCTTC,CASSETGTVLNDGYTF
TRBD1,TRBV27,TRBJ1-2,once,TGTGCCAGCAGTTTCTCCGGACAGGTCCTAGGAACATATGGCTACACCTTC,CASSFSGQVLGTYGYTF
NA,TRBV4-1,TRBJ1-1,few,TGCGCCAGCAGCCAAGAATTTTATCGAGAGGTTTTAGATGAAGCTTTCTTT,CASSQEFYREVLDEAFF
NA,TRBV5-5,TRBJ2-7,NA,TGTGCCAGCAGCTTGGATCTGGGGACCTACGAGCAGTACTTC,CASSLDLGTYEQYF
NA,TRBV27,TRBJ1-2,NA,TGTGCCAGCAGTTTACAGGGTTCTCGGTATGGCTACACCTTC,CASSLQGSRYGYTF
NA,TRBV6-6,TRBJ2-2,few,TGTGCCAGCAGTTACTACAGATTGGGGCCAGAGAACACCGGGGAGCTGTTTTTT,CASSYYRLGPENTGELFF
TRBD1,TRBV28,TRBJ1-4,few,TGTGCCAGCAGTTTCCAAGGACAGGGAAGGGCTAATGAAAAACTGTTTTTT,CASSFQGQGRANEKLFF
NA,TRBV7-9,TRBJ1-5,NA,TGTGCCAGCTCGGAGGGCAGGGCGCTTAATCAGCCCCAGCATTTT,CASSEGRALNQPQHF